This TCR beta chain was captured in a study of T cells in Graves' hyperthyroidism and ophthalmopathy. Study overall: It was at initial diagnosis, before any treatment, that peripheral blood was collected.

RNA transcripts gave rise to amplified TCR beta CDR3 regions. Initially, a first-round RT-PCR of the TCR CDR3 employed the HTBI primer set. TCRdb analysed the multiplex PCR reads with MiXCR anew, one entry per CDR3 protein. The table lists some 50,000 distinct CDR3 sequences, approximately 52% of them singletons, with approximately 9.1% in the top ten. The CDR3 totals 11 residues. The V gene's germline CDR1 is SGHTA and CDR2 FQGTGA. Trimming shortened V by 10 bases and J by 9 bases, and 15 bases separated the two germline ends. Uncontrolled infection, other autoimmune disease, pregnancy or lactation disqualified patients from enrolment. This clonotype was seen at least ten times. This could be a read error, since a much larger clone is one nucleotide away.

The V call is TRBV7-3, the J call TRBJ1-2; D call uncertain. This receptor was obtained from a woman aged 45-59 years with Graves' ophthalmopathy. The sample consisted of blood. The CDR3 loop is CATGQEGSYTF. Written as DNA, the CDR3 is TGTGCCACCGGGCAGGAGGGTAGCTACACCTTC.